This T cell receptor beta chain was observed in a study of cytomegalovirus exposure and HLA in healthy donors. The germline CDR1 and CDR2 sequences are SGHRS and YFSETQ. Trimming removed 1 base from V and 5 bases from J, with 11 bases in between. This CDR3 spans 14 amino acids. Both 60 Vbeta primers and 13 Jbeta primers went into the PCR. The protocol was immunoSEQ multiplex PCR, while the TCRdb copy is restricted to in-frame clones and leaves out a portion. The sample has around 150,000 clones, about 70% seen once. Overall study results and limits: Evidence from a later analysis indicated that most CMV-associated TCR beta chains looked HLA-restricted.

Comment on this clone: Its matching antigen is unknown.

Sequenced input: PBMCs. The chain links TRBV5-1 to TRBJ2-3, with D tentatively TRBD1 (5 bases). The sequence came from a woman aged 40 to 55 in good health and CMV-seropositive. The CDR3 here is CASSLNQGRDTQYF. As DNA, the CDR3 is TGCGCCAGCAGCTTGAATCAGGGCAGAGATACGCAGTATTTT.